This T cell receptor (beta chain) was identified in a study of identical twins. MiXCR was run by TCRdb on the 5' RACE reads, yielding one entry per CDR3 protein. The table lists 1.5 million to 2 million distinct CDR3 sequences, roughly 35% of them singletons. The study's findings and limits: Compared with models, monozygotic twins showed more out-of-frame TCR alpha sharing.

On this clonotype itself: No antigen is known for it.

The V and J ends lost 5 bases and 11 bases, in that order; junction bases with no gene match: 16. The CDR3 loop spans 15 amino acids. Germline V gives CDR1 MDHEN, CDR2 SYDVKM. The chain uses TRBV28 and TRBJ2-5; 8 positions match TRBD1. The sequence was obtained from a newborn girl in good health. Sequencing was carried out using cord blood. The DNA for the CDR3 is TGTGCCAGCAGTCAACCTCGACAGGGGCTCAATGAGCAGTACTTC. Translated, it gives CASSQPRQGLNEQYF.